This T cell receptor beta chain was sequenced for a study of T cells after yellow fever vaccination. Study as a whole: The authors prepared low-cell-number fractions using SMART-Seq v4 Ultra Low Input. Whole-study findings and limits: FACS-sorted repertoires could harbor abundant contaminating bulk-population clonotypes. A faster peak, day 5 versus 15, was reached by the weaker secondary response.

UMIs were added to TCR cDNA along with a universal primer site when it was made by 5'RACE template switching. MiXCR, run by TCRdb on the 5' RACE reads, gives a single entry per CDR3 protein. Of 350,000 or so distinct CDR3 sequences listed, approximately 8% are singletons. This clonotype was detected ten times or more. Its specificity is unknown. The material was PBMCs, obtained about 49 days after the first yellow fever vaccination. The sequence came from a man between 18 and 35 years old who received the YFV17D yellow fever vaccine.

The CDR3 region is CASSSGLATDTQYF. Written as DNA, the CDR3 is TGCGCCAGCAGCTCGGGACTAGCCACAGATACGCAGTATTTT. The rearrangement joins TRBV5-1 to TRBJ2-3; TRBD2 matches 9 bases. V shed 3 bases and J 2 bases; nucleotides not matched to a gene: 1. The germline V gene encodes CDR1 SGHRS and CDR2 YFSETQ. The CDR3 length is 14 residues. Using reference TRBV5-1 and TRBJ2-3 for the parts outside the CDR3, the full variable domain is KAGVTQTPRYLIKTRGQQVTLSCSPISGHRSVSWYQQTPGQGLQFLFEYFSETQRNKGNFPGRFSGRQFSNSRSEMNVSTLELGDSALYLCASSSGLATDTQYFGPGTRLTVL.